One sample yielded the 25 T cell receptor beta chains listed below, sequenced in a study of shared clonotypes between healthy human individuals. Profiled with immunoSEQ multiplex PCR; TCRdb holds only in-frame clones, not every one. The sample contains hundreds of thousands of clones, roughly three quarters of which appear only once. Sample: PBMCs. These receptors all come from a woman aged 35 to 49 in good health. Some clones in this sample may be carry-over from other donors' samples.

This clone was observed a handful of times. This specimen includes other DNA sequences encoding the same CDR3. CDR3 DNA: TGCGCCAGCAGCTTAAACAATGAGCAGTTCTTC. Its translation is CASSLNNEQFF. The V call is TRBV5-1, the J call TRBJ2-1; D is unclear. CDR3 length: 11 residues. V shed 2 bases and J shed 5 bases, with 2 bases lying between them. The germline V gene encodes CDR1 SGHRS and CDR2 YFSETQ.

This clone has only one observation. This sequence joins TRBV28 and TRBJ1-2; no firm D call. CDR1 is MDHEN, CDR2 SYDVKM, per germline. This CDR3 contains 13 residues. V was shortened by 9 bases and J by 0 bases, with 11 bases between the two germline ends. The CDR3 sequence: CASRGNSNYGYTF. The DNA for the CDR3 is TGTGCCAGTCGTGGGAATTCTAACTATGGCTACACCTTC.

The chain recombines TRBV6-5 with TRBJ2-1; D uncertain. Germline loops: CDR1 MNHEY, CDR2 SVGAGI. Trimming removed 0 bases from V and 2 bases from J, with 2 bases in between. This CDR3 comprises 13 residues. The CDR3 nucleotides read TGTGCCAGCAGTTACTCGACCTACAATGAGCAGTTCTTC. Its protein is CASSYSTYNEQFF.

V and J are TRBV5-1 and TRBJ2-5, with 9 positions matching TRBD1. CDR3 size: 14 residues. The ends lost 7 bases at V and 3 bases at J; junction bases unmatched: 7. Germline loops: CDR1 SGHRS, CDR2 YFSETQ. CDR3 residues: CASARDRAKETQYF. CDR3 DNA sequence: TGCGCCAGCGCCAGGGACAGGGCGAAAGAGACCCAGTACTTC.

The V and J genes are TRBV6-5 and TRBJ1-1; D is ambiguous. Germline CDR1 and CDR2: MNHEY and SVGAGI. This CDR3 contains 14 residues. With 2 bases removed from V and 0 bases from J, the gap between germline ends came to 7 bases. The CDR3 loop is CASSYRYMNTEAFF. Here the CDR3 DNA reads TGTGCCAGCAGTTACAGGTACATGAACACTGAAGCTTTCTTT.

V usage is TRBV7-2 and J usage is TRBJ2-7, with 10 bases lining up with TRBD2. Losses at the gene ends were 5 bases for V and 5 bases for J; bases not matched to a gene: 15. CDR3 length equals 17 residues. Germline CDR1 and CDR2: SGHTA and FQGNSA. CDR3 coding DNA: TGTGCCAGCAGCAGAACCCCGCTAGCGGGAGCCCCCCACGAGCAGTACTTC. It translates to CASSRTPLAGAPHEQYF.

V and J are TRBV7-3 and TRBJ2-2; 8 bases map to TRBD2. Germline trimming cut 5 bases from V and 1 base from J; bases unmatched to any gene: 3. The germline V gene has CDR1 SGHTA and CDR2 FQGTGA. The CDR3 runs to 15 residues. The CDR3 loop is CASSPTSGNTGELFF. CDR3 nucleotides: TGTGCCAGCAGCCCCACTAGCGGGAACACCGGGGAGCTGTTTTTT.

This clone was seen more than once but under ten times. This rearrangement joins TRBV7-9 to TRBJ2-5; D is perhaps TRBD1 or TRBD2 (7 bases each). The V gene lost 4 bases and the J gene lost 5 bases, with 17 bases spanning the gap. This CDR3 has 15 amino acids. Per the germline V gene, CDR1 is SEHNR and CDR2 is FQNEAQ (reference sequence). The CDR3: CASSSTGRAGETQYF. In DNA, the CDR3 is TGTGCCAGCAGCTCGACAGGGAGGGCAGGCGAGACCCAGTACTTC.

The CDR3 here is CASSALANSYNEQFF. The CDR3 DNA reads as TGTGCCAGCAGTGCACTAGCAAATTCCTACAATGAGCAGTTCTTC. The chain has TRBV2 and TRBJ2-1; TRBD2 might be the D (6 bases). The CDR3 is 15 amino acids. Trimming shortened V by 4 bases and J by 1 base, and 11 bases separated the two germline ends. The germline CDR1 and CDR2 sequences are SNHLY and FYNNEI.

DNA of the CDR3: TGTGCCAGCAGTTACAGGGGTGACACCGGGGAGCTGTTTTTT. Protein sequence: CASSYRGDTGELFF. The J gene is TRBJ2-2, the V gene TRBV28; TRBD1 matches at 7 bases. The V and J ends lost 4 bases and 3 bases, in that order; junction bases with no gene match: 2. Germline V lookup: CDR1 MDHEN, CDR2 SYDVKM. This CDR3 is built from 14 residues.

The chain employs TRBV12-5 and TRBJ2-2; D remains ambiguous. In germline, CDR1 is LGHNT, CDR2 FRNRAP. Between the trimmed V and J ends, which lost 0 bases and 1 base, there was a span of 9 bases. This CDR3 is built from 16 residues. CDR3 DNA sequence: TGTGCTAGTGGTTTGGTACTGGGGATGAACACCGGGGAGCTGTTTTTT. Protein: CASGLVLGMNTGELFF.

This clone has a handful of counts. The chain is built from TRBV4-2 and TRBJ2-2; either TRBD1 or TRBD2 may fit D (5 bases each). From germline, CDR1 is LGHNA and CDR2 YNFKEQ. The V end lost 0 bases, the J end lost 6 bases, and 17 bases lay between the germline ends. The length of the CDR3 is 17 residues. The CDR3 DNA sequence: TGTGCCAGCAGCCAAGATACAGGTAGCGCACGATCCGGGGAGCTGTTTTTT. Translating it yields CASSQDTGSARSGELFF.

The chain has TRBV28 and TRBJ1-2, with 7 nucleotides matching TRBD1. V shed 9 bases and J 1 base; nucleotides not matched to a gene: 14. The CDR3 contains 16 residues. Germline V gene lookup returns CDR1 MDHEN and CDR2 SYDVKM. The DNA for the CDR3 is TGTGCCAGTTTAAAAACGCCGGGACAGCGTAACTATGGCTACACCTTC. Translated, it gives CASLKTPGQRNYGYTF.

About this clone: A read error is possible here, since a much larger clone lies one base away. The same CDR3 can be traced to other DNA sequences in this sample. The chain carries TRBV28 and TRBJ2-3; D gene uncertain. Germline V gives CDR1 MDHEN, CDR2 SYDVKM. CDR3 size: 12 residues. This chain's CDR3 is CASSSNTDTQYF. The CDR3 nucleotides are TGTGCCAGCAGTTCGAACACAGATACGCAGTATTTC.

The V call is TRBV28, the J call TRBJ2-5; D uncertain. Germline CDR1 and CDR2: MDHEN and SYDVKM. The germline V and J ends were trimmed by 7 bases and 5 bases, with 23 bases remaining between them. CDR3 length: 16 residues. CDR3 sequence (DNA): TGTGCCAGCATTCCAAGTGGTGTGAGCGCCCGTGAGACCCAGTACTTC. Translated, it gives CASIPSGVSARETQYF.

The CDR3 region is CASSLGWQGANTIYF. The CDR3 nucleotides are TGTGCCAGCAGCTTAGGTTGGCAGGGGGCAAACACCATATATTTT. This sequence joins TRBV7-6 and TRBJ1-3, with 8 bases identical to TRBD1. The V gene end was trimmed by 1 base and the J gene end by 6 bases; junction bases not matched to a gene: 5. The CDR3 consists of 15 residues. Germline V gives CDR1 SGHVS, CDR2 FNYEAQ. Variable domain in full (rest from reference TRBV7-6 and TRBJ1-3): GAGVSQSPRYKVTKRGQDVALRCDPISGHVSLYWYRQALGQGPEFLTYFNYEAQQDKSGLPNDRFSAERPEGSISTLTIQRTEQRDSAMYRCASSLGWQGANTIYFGEGSWLTVV.

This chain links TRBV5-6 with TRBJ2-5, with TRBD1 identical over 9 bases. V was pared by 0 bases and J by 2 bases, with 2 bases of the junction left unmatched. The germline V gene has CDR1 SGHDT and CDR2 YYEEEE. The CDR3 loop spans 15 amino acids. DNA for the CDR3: TGTGCCAGCAGCTTGGACAGGGGGCTGCAAGAGACCCAGTACTTC. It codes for CASSLDRGLQETQYF.

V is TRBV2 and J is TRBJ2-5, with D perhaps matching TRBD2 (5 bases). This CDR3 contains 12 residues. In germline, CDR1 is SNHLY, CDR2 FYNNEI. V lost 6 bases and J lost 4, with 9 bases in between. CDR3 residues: CASRGGLETQYF. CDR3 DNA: TGTGCCAGCAGGGGCGGGTTAGAGACCCAGTACTTC.

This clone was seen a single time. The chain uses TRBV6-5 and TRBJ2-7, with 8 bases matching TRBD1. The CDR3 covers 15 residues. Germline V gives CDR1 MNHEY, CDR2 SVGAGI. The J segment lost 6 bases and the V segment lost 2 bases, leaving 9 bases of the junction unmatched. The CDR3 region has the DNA TGTGCCAGCAGTTACACCCCGGACAGGGCGGGCGAGCAGTACTTC. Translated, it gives CASSYTPDRAGEQYF.

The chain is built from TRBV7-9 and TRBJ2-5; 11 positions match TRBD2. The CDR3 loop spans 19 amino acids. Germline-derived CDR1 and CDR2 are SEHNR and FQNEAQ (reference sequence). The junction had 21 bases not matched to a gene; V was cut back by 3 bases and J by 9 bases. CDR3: CASSFRTGLAAKTELAQYF. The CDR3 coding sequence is TGTGCCAGCAGCTTCAGGACGGGACTAGCGGCCAAGACGGAGTTGGCCCAGTACTTC.

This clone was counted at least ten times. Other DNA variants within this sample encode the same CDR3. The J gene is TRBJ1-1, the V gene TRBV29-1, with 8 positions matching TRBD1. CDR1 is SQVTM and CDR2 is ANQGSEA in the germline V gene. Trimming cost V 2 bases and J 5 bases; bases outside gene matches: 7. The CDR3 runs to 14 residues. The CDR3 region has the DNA TGCAGCGTTGAACCTACAGGGGGTGGGACTGAAGCTTTCTTT. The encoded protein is CSVEPTGGGTEAFF. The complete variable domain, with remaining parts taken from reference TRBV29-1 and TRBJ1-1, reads SAVISQKPSRDICQRGTSLTIQCQVDSQVTMMFWYRQQPGQSLTLIATANQGSEATYESGFVIDKFPISRPNLTFSTLTVSNMSPEDSSIYLCSVEPTGGGTEAFFGQGTRLTVV.

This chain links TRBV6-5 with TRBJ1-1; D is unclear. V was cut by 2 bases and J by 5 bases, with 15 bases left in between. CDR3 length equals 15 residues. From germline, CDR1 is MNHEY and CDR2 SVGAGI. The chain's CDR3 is CASSYQAWGGTEAFF. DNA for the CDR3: TGTGCCAGCAGTTACCAGGCCTGGGGAGGGACTGAAGCTTTCTTT.

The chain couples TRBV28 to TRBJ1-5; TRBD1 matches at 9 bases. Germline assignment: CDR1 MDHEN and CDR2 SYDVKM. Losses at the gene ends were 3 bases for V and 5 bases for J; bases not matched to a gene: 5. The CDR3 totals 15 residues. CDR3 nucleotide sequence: TGTGCCAGCAGTTTTATGGGGACAGGGTATCAGCCCCAGCATTTT. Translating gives CASSFMGTGYQPQHF.

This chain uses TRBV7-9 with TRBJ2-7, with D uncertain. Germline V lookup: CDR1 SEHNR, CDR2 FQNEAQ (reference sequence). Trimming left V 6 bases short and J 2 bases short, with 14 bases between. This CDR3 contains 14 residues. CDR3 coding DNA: TGTGCCAGCAGACCGGACGGAGCTACCTACGAGCAGTACTTC. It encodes CASRPDGATYEQYF. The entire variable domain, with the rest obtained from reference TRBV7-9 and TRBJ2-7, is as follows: DTGVSQNPRHKITKRGQNVTFRCDPISEHNRLYWYRQTLGQGPEFLTYFQNEAQLEKSRLLSDRFSAERPKGSFSTLEIQRTEQGDSAMYLCASRPDGATYEQYFGPGTRLTVT.

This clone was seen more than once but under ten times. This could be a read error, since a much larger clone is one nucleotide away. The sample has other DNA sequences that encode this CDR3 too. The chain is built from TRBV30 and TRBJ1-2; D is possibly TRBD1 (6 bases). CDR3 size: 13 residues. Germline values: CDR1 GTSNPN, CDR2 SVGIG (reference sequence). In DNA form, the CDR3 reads TGTGCCTGGAGTCGGACAGAGAACTATGGCTACACCTTT. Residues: CAWSRTENYGYTF.